This TCR beta chain appears in the sequencing data of a study of control samples from healthy donors and cancer patients (dated by TCRdb to the early 2020s). Libraries were made using the immunoSEQ multiplex PCR assay. TCRdb retrieved this table from immuneACCESS and kept in-frame rearrangements only. Not all clones are present; in checked studies, unresolved V genes account for under half, and no reason is known for the remainder. A total of around 200,000 clones appear in this sample, roughly 91% of them only once. Clones ranked in the top ten supply over 1.1% of the sample. Note on this clone: Its antigen is still unknown. Base qualities are missing; no much larger clone stands one base away.

Looking up the germline V gene (reference sequence) yields CDR1 DFQATT and CDR2 SNEGSKA. The CDR3 starts with the cysteine, ends with the phenylalanine, and has 10 residues. Of all the DNA, just the CDR3 is kept, 30 bases in frame from base 1. V sheds 6 bases and J sheds 9 bases, leaving 11 bases between their ends. The TCR sequence derives from a man between 18 and 35 years old in good health. The rearrangement joined TRBV20-1 to TRBJ1-1; perhaps TRBD1 is the D gene, with 6 bases matching. Material: blood. DNA sequence: TGCAGTGCGGAACAGGGCCAAGCTTTCTTT. Its translation reads: CSAEQGQAFF.